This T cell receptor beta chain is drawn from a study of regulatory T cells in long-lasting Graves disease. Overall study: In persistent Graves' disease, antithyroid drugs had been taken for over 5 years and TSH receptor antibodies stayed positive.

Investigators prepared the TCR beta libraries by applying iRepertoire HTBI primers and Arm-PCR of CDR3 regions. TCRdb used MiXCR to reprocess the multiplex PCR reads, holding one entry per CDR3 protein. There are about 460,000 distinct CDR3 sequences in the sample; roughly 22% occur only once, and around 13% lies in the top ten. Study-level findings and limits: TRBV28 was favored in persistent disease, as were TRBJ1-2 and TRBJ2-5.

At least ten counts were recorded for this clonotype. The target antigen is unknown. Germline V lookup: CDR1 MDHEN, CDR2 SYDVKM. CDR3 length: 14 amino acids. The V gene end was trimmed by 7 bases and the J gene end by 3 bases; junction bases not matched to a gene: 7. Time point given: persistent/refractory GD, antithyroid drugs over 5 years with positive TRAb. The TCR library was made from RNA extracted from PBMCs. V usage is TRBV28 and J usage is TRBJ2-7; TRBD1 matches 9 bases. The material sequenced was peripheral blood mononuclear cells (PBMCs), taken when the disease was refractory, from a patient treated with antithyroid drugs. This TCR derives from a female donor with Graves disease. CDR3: CASNERDRDYEQYF. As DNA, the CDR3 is TGTGCCAGCAACGAGAGGGACAGGGACTACGAGCAGTACTTC.